These 15 T cell receptor beta chains came from one sample sequenced in a study of vaccination effects on CD4 cells after COVID-19. These receptors have no known antigen. A 10-day culture period preceded the isolation of CD4+ T cells. Assay: immunoSEQ multiplex PCR; the TCRdb copy retains only in-frame clones and omits some. The profile covers about 45,000 clones, with approximately 74% appearing a single time and about 9% taken by the ten largest. The starting material was CD4+ T cells from PBMCs cultured without peptide, obtained before COVID-19 vaccination. These TCRs come from a human donor who had a prior SARS-CoV-2 infection.

This chain connects TRBV7-6 to TRBJ2-4, with D tentatively TRBD2 (7 bases). Looked up from germline, CDR1 is SGHVS and CDR2 is FNYEAQ. Deletions cut 5 bases from V and 3 bases from J, with 20 bases between. The CDR3 is 17 residues long. The CDR3 spells CASSPFGRGSVKNIQYF. The CDR3 DNA follows: TGTGCCAGCAGCCCCTTTGGGAGGGGGTCTGTCAAAAACATTCAGTACTTC.

The chain employs TRBV7-3 and TRBJ2-2; 10 positions match TRBD2. In germline, CDR1 is SGHTA, CDR2 FQGTGA. The V segment lost 3 bases and the J segment 5 bases; nucleotides outside the gene matches: 12. CDR3 length: 18 residues. The CDR3 region is CASSLTSRASGRTGELFF. The CDR3 DNA is TGTGCCAGCAGCTTGACGTCTCGGGCTAGCGGGAGAACCGGGGAGCTGTTTTTT.

The chain links TRBV5-5 to TRBJ1-1; D possibly corresponds to TRBD1 (5 bases). This CDR3 spans 15 amino acids. V gave up 1 base and J gave up 1 base, with 11 bases separating them. The germline gives CDR1 SGHKS, CDR2 YYEKEE (reference sequence). CDR3 in amino acids: CASSLWGNTNTEAFF. In nucleotides, the CDR3 is TGTGCCAGCAGCTTGTGGGGGAACACGAACACTGAAGCTTTCTTT.

The rearrangement links TRBV2 to TRBJ2-2, with D hard to call. CDR3 size: 15 residues. CDR1 is SNHLY, CDR2 FYNNEI, per germline. The V end was cut by 3 bases, the J end by 3 bases, with 11 bases between. CDR3: CASSEAGYDTGELFF. The CDR3, as DNA: TGTGCCAGCAGTGAGGCAGGTTATGACACCGGGGAGCTGTTTTTT.

The chain joins TRBV5-5 to TRBJ2-7; tentatively, D is TRBD2 (6 bases). Trimming shortened V by 4 bases and J by 4 bases, and 18 bases separated the two germline ends. In germline, CDR1 is SGHKS, CDR2 YYEKEE (reference sequence). The CDR3 runs 15 residues. The CDR3 DNA reads TGTGCCAGCAGCGCGGACAACCGGGGACTGTACGAGCAGTACTTC. Translating it yields CASSADNRGLYEQYF.

The count of this clone is one. The chain has TRBV9 and TRBJ2-5; 7 nucleotides align to TRBD2. The V gene's germline CDR1 is SGDLS and CDR2 YYNGEE. V dropped 0 bases and J dropped 0; count of bases not matched to a gene: 5. The CDR3 has 16 residues. The CDR3 protein is CASSVGRREYQETQYF. The CDR3 nucleotides read TGTGCCAGCAGCGTAGGCAGGCGGGAGTACCAAGAGACCCAGTACTTC.

This clone was detected a few times. The gene calls are TRBV2 and TRBJ1-5, with no clear D. Germline CDR1 is SNHLY and CDR2 is FYNNEI. This CDR3 region has 14 residues. V gave up 4 bases and J gave up 1 base, with 8 bases separating them. CDR3 region: CASSVAGSNQPQHF. In DNA form, the CDR3 reads TGTGCCAGCAGTGTAGCGGGAAGCAATCAGCCCCAGCATTTT.

The chain is built from TRBV18 and TRBJ1-5, with 9 bases that match TRBD1. After removal of 3 bases from V and 5 bases from J, the junction contained 2 bases not matched to a gene. The CDR3 length is 14 residues. CDR1 and CDR2 (germline): KGHSH, LQKENI. CDR3 bases: TGTGCCAGCTCACCGGACAGGGGATATCAGCCCCAGCATTTT. Translation: CASSPDRGYQPQHF.

The J gene is TRBJ2-2, the V gene TRBV15; D is perhaps TRBD2 (5 bases). Germline V gene lookup returns CDR1 LNHNV and CDR2 YYDKDF (reference sequence). CDR3 length: 17 amino acids. With 1 base removed from V and 4 bases from J, the gap between germline ends came to 16 bases. The CDR3 bases are TGTGCCACCAGCAGAGGGTTCGTTACCAGCGGCACCGGGGAGCTGTTTTTT. Protein product: CATSRGFVTSGTGELFF.

This clone was observed once. The chain has TRBV10-3 and TRBJ2-7, with D maybe TRBD2 (6 bases). The germline V and J ends were trimmed by 0 bases and 7 bases, with 25 bases remaining between them. Per germline, CDR1 ENHRY and CDR2 SYGVKD. This CDR3 has 18 residues. The CDR3 DNA reads as TGTGCCATCAGTGAGTCGACTTCGCGGGGTCTTACTCCGTGGGAGCAGTACTTC. It yields the protein CAISESTSRGLTPWEQYF.

The chain combines TRBV24-1 with TRBJ2-5; D is tentatively TRBD1 or TRBD2 (7 bases each). Germline lookup yields CDR1 KGHDR and CDR2 SFDVKD. CDR3 length: 15 residues. V was trimmed by 4 bases and J by 5 bases, leaving 16 bases between them. Here the CDR3 reads CATSDPSRGGETQYF. Here the CDR3 DNA reads TGTGCCACCAGTGACCCCAGCAGGGGGGGCGAGACCCAGTACTTC.

V and J are TRBV9 and TRBJ2-3; 15 bases are a match to TRBD2. Losses at the gene ends were 4 bases for V and 5 bases for J; bases not matched to a gene: 11. In germline, CDR1 is SGDLS, CDR2 YYNGEE. The CDR3 spans 18 residues. The CDR3 spells CASSLGGLAGGGGDTQYF. The CDR3 nucleotides read TGTGCCAGCAGCCTCGGGGGACTAGCGGGAGGTGGTGGAGATACGCAGTATTTT.

This chain connects TRBV6-5 to TRBJ2-7; TRBD2 agrees at 8 bases. The germline CDR1 and CDR2 sequences are MNHEY and SVGAGI. Trimming took 6 bases from V and 3 from J; bases not matched to a gene: 10. This CDR3 spans 15 amino acids. The CDR3 DNA reads TGTGCCAGCAGACTCGGGGTAGCGGGGATCTACGAGCAGTACTTC. This sequence encodes CASRLGVAGIYEQYF.

V is TRBV7-9 and J is TRBJ1-5; no clear D. From germline, CDR1 is SEHNR and CDR2 FQNEAQ (reference sequence). This CDR3 contains 12 residues. Trimming took 1 base from V and 5 from J, leaving 3 bases between them. The CDR3 loop reads CASSLGDQPQHF. In nucleotides, the CDR3 is TGTGCCAGCAGCTTAGGCGATCAGCCCCAGCATTTT.

This chain connects TRBV4-1 to TRBJ1-3, with TRBD1 matching over 9 bases. Looked up from germline, CDR1 is MGHRA and CDR2 is YSYEKL. The ends lost 6 bases at V and 0 bases at J; junction bases unmatched: 6. The CDR3 is 16 amino acids. The CDR3 spells CASRELTGGSGNTIYF. CDR3 in DNA: TGCGCCAGCAGGGAGTTGACAGGGGGCTCTGGAAACACCATATATTTT.